This TCR beta chain was recovered during a study of OX40 agonist ivuxolimab in advanced cancers. Sequenced by immunoSEQ multiplex PCR; TCRdb stores in-frame clones only, minus some. This table has fewer than 85,000 clones, about three quarters appearing once. The specimen comprised CD4+ or CD8+ T cells sorted from blood, sampled in a trial of the OX40 agonist ivuxolimab. This sequence was found in an adult with an advanced solid tumor such as melanoma, head and neck, liver or kidney cancer.

CDR3 sequence: CASTHSSGINEKLFF. Written as DNA, the CDR3 is TGTGCCAGCACTCACTCGTCGGGGATTAATGAAAAACTGTTTTTT. The chain uses TRBV6-6 and TRBJ1-4; no firm D call. The V gene lost 7 bases and the J gene lost 4 bases, with 16 bases spanning the gap. The length of the CDR3 is 15 residues. Germline V gene lookup returns CDR1 MNHNY and CDR2 SVGAGI (reference sequence).